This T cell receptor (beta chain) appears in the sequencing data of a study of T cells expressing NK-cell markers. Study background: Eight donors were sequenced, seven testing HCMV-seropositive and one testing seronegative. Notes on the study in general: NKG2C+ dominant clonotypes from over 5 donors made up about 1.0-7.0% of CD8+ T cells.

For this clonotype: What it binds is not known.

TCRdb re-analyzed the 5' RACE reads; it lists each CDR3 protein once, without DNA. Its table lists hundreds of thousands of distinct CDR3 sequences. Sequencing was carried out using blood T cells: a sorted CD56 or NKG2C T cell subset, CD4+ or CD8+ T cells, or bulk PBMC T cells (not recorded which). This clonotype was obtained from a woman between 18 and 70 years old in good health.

CDR3 loop: CASSGNVGNNEQFF. The V and J genes are TRBV5-1 and TRBJ2-1. This CDR3 contains 14 residues. Germline V lookup: CDR1 SGHRS, CDR2 YFSETQ.